The 26 T cell receptor beta chains given below trace back to one sample, sequenced in a study of blood T cell repertoires in COVID-19. The method was immunoSEQ multiplex PCR; TCRdb's version includes in-frame clones alone and lacks a portion of them. The data hold some 150,000 clones, with around nine tenths observed a single time. Sequencing used peripheral blood. The source is a human donor in a cohort sampled during active COVID-19.

The chain couples TRBV29-1 to TRBJ2-6; the match to TRBD1 covers 8 bases. Germline CDR1 SQVTM, CDR2 ANQGSEA. Germline trimming cut 8 bases from V and 0 bases from J; bases unmatched to any gene: 6. The CDR3 extends over 15 amino acids. As DNA, the CDR3 is TGCAGCTTCGGGACAGGCAACTCTGGGGCCAACGTCCTGACTTTC. It translates to CSFGTGNSGANVLTF.

The chain has TRBV5-6 and TRBJ1-3, with D possibly being TRBD1 (6 bases). The CDR3 runs to 17 residues. V was pared by 1 base and J by 0 bases, with 14 bases between. Germline values: CDR1 SGHDT, CDR2 YYEEEE. The CDR3 loop is CASSLFAGALSGNTIYF. Written as DNA, the CDR3 is TGTGCCAGCAGCTTGTTTGCGGGGGCCCTCTCTGGAAACACCATATATTTT.

The rearrangement links TRBV2 to TRBJ1-1; no reliable D call. The V gene lost 6 bases and the J gene lost 0 bases, with 11 bases spanning the gap. CDR3 length: 14 residues. Germline V lookup: CDR1 SNHLY, CDR2 FYNNEI. This chain's CDR3 is CASRADFMNTEAFF. The DNA of the CDR3 is TGTGCCAGCAGGGCAGACTTTATGAACACTGAAGCTTTCTTT.

The chain joins TRBV19 to TRBJ1-5; a weak D match, TRBD1 (6 bases). Germline values: CDR1 LNHDA, CDR2 SQIVND (reference sequence). The V gene lost 8 bases and the J gene lost 4 bases, with 15 bases spanning the gap. This CDR3 is built from 14 residues. CDR3 coding DNA: TGTGCCAGTTCCATGGACAGTATAAATCAGCCCCAGCATTTT. Translating it yields CASSMDSINQPQHF. The variable domain in full, with the rest retrieved from reference TRBV19 and TRBJ1-5, is DGGITQSPKYLFRKEGQNVTLSCEQNLNHDAMYWYRQDPGQGLRLIYYSQIVNDFQKGDIAEGYSVSREKKESFPLTVTSAQKNPTAFYLCASSMDSINQPQHFGDGTRLSIL.

This clone was counted a single time. DNA of the CDR3: TGTGCCAGCAGCCCCGACGGGGCTAACTATGGCTACACCTTC. Amino acids: CASSPDGANYGYTF. The rearrangement links TRBV7-2 to TRBJ1-2, with D unclear. Looked up from germline, CDR1 is SGHTA and CDR2 is FQGNSA. The CDR3 runs 14 residues. The V end was cut by 5 bases, the J end by 0 bases, with 10 bases between.

The CDR3 bases are TGTGCCAGCATTCGAGCGGGGGGAGAATACAATGAGCAGTTCTTC. It is translated as CASIRAGGEYNEQFF. This rearrangement joins TRBV2 to TRBJ2-1; the match to TRBD2 covers 9 bases. With 7 bases clipped from V and 4 bases from J, the junction kept 8 bases outside the gene matches. The CDR3 consists of 15 residues. Germline values: CDR1 SNHLY, CDR2 FYNNEI.

The V call is TRBV6-5, the J call TRBJ1-2; possibly TRBD1 for D (5 bases). Germline CDR1 MNHEY, CDR2 SVGAGI. Trimming cost V 6 bases and J 0 bases, with 17 bases left between them. This CDR3 is 16 amino acids long. The CDR3 DNA follows: TGTGCCAGCAGCTACACGGGGGTGCTAGCTAACTATGGCTACACCTTC. This codes for CASSYTGVLANYGYTF.

This rearrangement joins TRBV9 to TRBJ2-4; 12 bases agree with TRBD2. The germline V gene encodes CDR1 SGDLS and CDR2 YYNGEE. There are 16 residues in the CDR3. V gave up 3 bases and J gave up 2 bases; unmatched junction bases: 3. CDR3 DNA: TGTGCCAGCAGCGCTAGCGGGGGGGTGTCCAAAAACATTCAGTACTTC. Residues: CASSASGGVSKNIQYF.

This clone was seen a few times. The chain links TRBV7-8 to TRBJ2-7; TRBD1 aligns across 7 bases. Per the germline V gene, CDR1 is SGHVS and CDR2 is FQNEAQ. The V and J ends lost 7 bases and 2 bases, in that order; junction bases with no gene match: 5. This CDR3 has 13 residues. CDR3 region: CASISGTAYEQYF. The CDR3 region has the DNA TGTGCCAGCATTTCAGGGACAGCCTACGAGCAGTACTTC. Full variable domain (rest looked up from reference TRBV7-8 and TRBJ2-7): GAGVSQSPRYKVAKRGQDVALRCDPISGHVSLFWYQQALGQGPEFLTYFQNEAQLDKSGLPSDRFFAERPEGSVSTLKIQRTQQEDSAVYLCASISGTAYEQYFGPGTRLTVT.

A remark on this clone: The junction and the germline gene differ at one end; a read error may be behind it. This chain links TRBV12-3 or TRBV12-4 with TRBJ2-7, with D possibly matching TRBD2 (6 bases). The CDR3 totals 12 residues. CDR3 bases: TGTGCCAGCAGTTTGGGGGGAGCTTATGCGAGCTTC. It encodes CASSLGGAYASF.

This clone has just one count. The V call is TRBV14, the J call TRBJ1-2, with D maybe TRBD1 (5 bases). In germline, CDR1 is SGHDN, CDR2 FVKESK. The V end was cut by 0 bases, the J end by 8 bases, with 16 bases between. The CDR3 runs to 15 residues. In nucleotides, the CDR3 is TGTGCCAGCAGCCAAGATCTGCCGGGGGTGGGCGGCTACACCTTC. It translates to CASSQDLPGVGGYTF.

CDR3 nucleotide sequence: TGTGCCAGCAGCTCCCAGGGAAATGAGCAGTTCTTC. It translates to CASSSQGNEQFF. This chain connects TRBV5-6 to TRBJ2-1, with a tentative D call TRBD1 (5 bases). Trimming stripped 3 bases from V and 7 bases from J, with 8 bases between. Germline CDR1 SGHDT, CDR2 YYEEEE. The CDR3 extends over 12 amino acids.

The chain is built from TRBV4-2 and TRBJ1-2; 10 bases are shared with TRBD1. CDR3 size: 17 residues. Germline V CDR1 and CDR2: LGHNA, YNFKEQ. Trimming at V came to 0 bases and at J to 5 bases, leaving 9 bases not matched to a gene. CDR3 sequence: CASSQDSGQGVEYGYTF. CDR3 nucleotides: TGTGCCAGCAGCCAAGATTCCGGACAGGGGGTAGAGTATGGCTACACCTTC.

The V and J genes are TRBV11-2 and TRBJ2-3; D perhaps matches TRBD2 (6 bases). The CDR3 length is 18 residues. Germline assignment: CDR1 SGHAT and CDR2 FQNNGV. The V end lost 1 base, the J end lost 2 bases, and 19 bases lay between the germline ends. CDR3 sequence reads: CASSLGGGGGVLTDTQYF. For the CDR3, the DNA is TGTGCCAGCAGCTTAGGGGGAGGCGGCGGGGTTCTCACAGATACGCAGTATTTT.

This clone was recorded a few times. The CDR3 spells CASSKAKGQANTIYF. The CDR3, as DNA: TGTGCCAGCAGCAAAGCGAAGGGGCAGGCCAACACCATATATTTT. The chain has TRBV21-1 and TRBJ1-3; TRBD1, the D gene given by the table, was not confirmed from the DNA. TRBV21-1 is recorded as a pseudogene. The CDR3 consists of 15 residues.

The chain uses TRBV27 and TRBJ1-2, with 8 nucleotides matching TRBD1. V lost 5 bases and J lost 8; bases outside the gene matches: 13. CDR1 is MNHEY, CDR2 SMNVEV, per germline (reference sequence). The CDR3 contains 15 residues. The CDR3 loop reads CASSPTGGWLRGYTF. In nucleotides, the CDR3 is TGTGCCAGCAGTCCTACAGGGGGTTGGTTGAGAGGCTACACCTTC.

A few counts support this clone. The V call is TRBV11-2, the J call TRBJ2-2; tentative D call: TRBD1 (5 bases). CDR3 length equals 15 residues. Between the trimmed V and J ends, which lost 4 bases and 6 bases, there was a span of 15 bases. Germline CDR1 reads SGHAT; CDR2 reads FQNNGV. The CDR3: CASSSPKGWAGELFF. CDR3 coding DNA: TGTGCCAGCAGCTCGCCCAAGGGGTGGGCCGGGGAGCTGTTTTTT.

This clone has a handful of counts. The chain recombines TRBV5-6 with TRBJ1-5, with unresolved D. The CDR3 consists of 12 residues. Germline loops: CDR1 SGHDT, CDR2 YYEEEE. Deletions cut 5 bases from V and 4 bases from J, with 7 bases between. DNA of the CDR3: TGTGCCAGCAGTTCACATAATCAGCCCCAGCATTTT. It is translated as CASSSHNQPQHF.

Here the CDR3 DNA reads TGTGCCAGCAGCCAACAGGACAGGGGGAGCTCCTACGAGCAGTACTTC. As protein: CASSQQDRGSSYEQYF. The V call is TRBV14, the J call TRBJ2-7; 10 bases fit TRBD1. The CDR3 spans 16 residues. Trimming took 2 bases from V and 0 from J; bases not matched to a gene: 4. Germline assignment: CDR1 SGHDN and CDR2 FVKESK.

The chain uses TRBV5-1 and TRBJ1-1, with 11 bases that match TRBD1. The CDR3 is made up of 14 amino acids. The trim removed 5 bases at V and 6 bases at J, leaving 6 bases unmatched. Germline CDR1 and CDR2: SGHRS and YFSETQ. DNA of the CDR3: TGCGCCAGCAGTGGACAGGGGGCGAAGTCTGAAGCTTTCTTT. This translates into CASSGQGAKSEAFF.

This clone turned up a few times. This chain joins TRBV10-3 and TRBJ2-2; 7 bases match TRBD1. This CDR3 region has 14 residues. Trimming at V came to 6 bases and at J to 7 bases, leaving 8 bases not matched to a gene. CDR1 and CDR2 from the germline V gene are ENHRY and SYGVKD. DNA of the CDR3: TGTGCCATCAGGAGCGACAGGGATGGCGGGGAGCTGTTTTTT. Protein: CAIRSDRDGGELFF.

V and J are TRBV19 and TRBJ1-5, with 7 bases that match TRBD1. This CDR3 spans 13 amino acids. The junction had 3 bases not matched to a gene; V was cut back by 9 bases and J by 1 base. Per the germline V gene, CDR1 is LNHDA and CDR2 is SQIVND (reference sequence). Written as DNA, the CDR3 is TGTGCCAGCGACAGGGCGAGCAATCAGCCCCAGCATTTT. It codes for CASDRASNQPQHF.

Concerning this clone itself: This CDR3 is also generated by other DNA sequences in the sample. V is TRBV4-1 and J is TRBJ2-1; TRBD2 agrees at 7 bases. V lost 1 base, J lost 7 bases, and 1 base stayed unmatched. This CDR3 is 13 amino acids long. Germline V CDR1 and CDR2: MGHRA, YSYEKL. The CDR3 loop reads CASSQAGGNEQFF. For the CDR3, the DNA is TGCGCCAGCAGCCAAGCGGGAGGTAATGAGCAGTTCTTC.

This rearrangement joins TRBV4-2 to TRBJ2-3; 8 nucleotides line up with TRBD2. The germline V gene encodes CDR1 LGHNA and CDR2 YNFKEQ. V lost 8 bases, J lost 2 bases, and 6 bases stayed unmatched. The CDR3 has 14 amino acids. Written as DNA, the CDR3 is TGTGCCAGCCAGCTAGCGGGCGTCACAGATACGCAGTATTTT. It specifies CASQLAGVTDTQYF.

The V gene is TRBV2, the J gene TRBJ1-4; D is unresolved. Looked up from germline, CDR1 is SNHLY and CDR2 is FYNNEI. V lost 4 bases and J lost 0, with 9 bases in between. This CDR3 is 15 amino acids long. CDR3 DNA sequence: TGTGCCAGCAGTGCGTCCCGTGCAACTAATGAAAAACTGTTTTTT. Its translation: CASSASRATNEKLFF.

This chain links TRBV7-3 with TRBJ2-3, with D maybe TRBD2 (6 bases). The germline gives CDR1 SGHTA, CDR2 FQGTGA. V lost 1 base to trimming and J lost 5 bases, with 10 bases between them. The CDR3 covers 14 residues. Here the CDR3 reads CASSLMPAGDTQYF. In DNA form, the CDR3 reads TGTGCCAGCAGCTTAATGCCAGCGGGAGATACGCAGTATTTT. The full variable domain, in which reference TRBV7-3 and TRBJ2-3 provide the parts outside the CDR3, is GAGVSQTPSNKVTEKGKYVELRCDPISGHTALYWYRQSLGQGPEFLIYFQGTGAADDSGLPNDRFFAVRPEGSVSTLKIQRTERGDSAVYLCASSLMPAGDTQYFGPGTRLTVL.